This T cell receptor beta chain was observed in a study of T cell clonotyping in hematopoietic cell transplantation. The CDR3 loop spans 19 amino acids. Per germline, CDR1 SGHTA and CDR2 FQGNSA. Trimming at V came to 5 bases and at J to 0 bases, leaving 9 bases not matched to a gene. Assay: immunoSEQ multiplex PCR; the TCRdb copy retains only in-frame clones and omits some. The table records fewer than 80,000 clones, roughly 94% of them present only once. In regard to this clone: Its specificity is unknown.

Overall study results and limits: Cells were unsorted, so CD4 and CD8 contributions were not separated. Broader posttransplant TCR repertoire diversity was predicted by graft donor and pretransplant recipient Inverse Simpson Index values. Recipient TCR diversity dropped after transplant; expanded clonotypes rose from day 30 to 180. Few recipient clonotypes overlapped donors; over 95% were de novo at given depth.

Sequencing was done on a sample of peripheral blood mononuclear cells. This TCR derives from a man between 50 and 59 years old in good health. Some clones in this sample may be carry-over from other donors' samples. The gene calls are TRBV7-2 and TRBJ2-3; 15 bases map to TRBD2. The CDR3 loop reads CASSIPGTSGGPSTDTQYF. The CDR3 region has the DNA TGTGCCAGCAGCATACCCGGGACTAGCGGGGGGCCTAGCACAGATACGCAGTATTTT.